The T cell receptor beta chain under discussion was sequenced for a study of blood T cells in healthy people across ages. A second PCR, run for about 7 to 12 cycles, used a sample-barcoded 5' primer plus a J-beta primer mix. Using its own MiXCR run on the 5' RACE reads, TCRdb lists one record per CDR3 protein. There are around 870,000 distinct CDR3 sequences in the sample; about 30% occur only once, and roughly 17% lies in the top ten. Germline loops: CDR1 MNHEY, CDR2 SVGAGI. V lost 8 bases and J 0 bases, leaving 17 bases between the germline ends. The CDR3 consists of 16 residues. Many counts were recorded for this clonotype.

What was sequenced was blood. This TCR derives from a woman older than 75 in good health. V usage is TRBV6-5 and J usage is TRBJ2-1; no clear D. The CDR3 DNA sequence: TGTGCCAGCGGCAGTATTCAGTGGAGCTCCTACAATGAGCAGTTCTTC. It translates to CASGSIQWSSYNEQFF.